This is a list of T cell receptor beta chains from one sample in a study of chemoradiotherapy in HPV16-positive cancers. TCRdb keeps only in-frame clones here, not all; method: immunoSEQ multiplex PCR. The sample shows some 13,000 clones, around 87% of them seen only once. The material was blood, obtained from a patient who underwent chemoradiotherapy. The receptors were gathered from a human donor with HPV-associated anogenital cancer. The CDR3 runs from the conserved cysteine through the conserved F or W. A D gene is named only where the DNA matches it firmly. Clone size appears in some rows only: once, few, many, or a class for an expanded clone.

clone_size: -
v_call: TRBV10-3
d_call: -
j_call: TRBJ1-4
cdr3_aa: CAVQGTREKLFF
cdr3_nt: TGTGCCGTACAGGGAACGAGGGAAAAACTGTTTTTT

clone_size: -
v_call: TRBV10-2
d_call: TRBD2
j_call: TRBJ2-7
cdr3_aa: CASSLTSARAYEQYF
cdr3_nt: TGCGCCAGCAGTTTAACTAGCGCGAGGGCCTACGAGCAGTACTTC

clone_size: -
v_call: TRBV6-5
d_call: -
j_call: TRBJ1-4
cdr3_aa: CASRPPGVGEKLFF
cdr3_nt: TGTGCCAGCAGGCCCCCAGGGGTCGGAGAAAAACTGTTTTTT

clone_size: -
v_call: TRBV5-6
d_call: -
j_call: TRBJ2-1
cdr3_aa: CASFSHTTLLISSYNEQFF
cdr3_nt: TGTGCCAGCTTTTCCCACACGACACTACTAATAAGCTCCTACAATGAGCAGTTCTTC

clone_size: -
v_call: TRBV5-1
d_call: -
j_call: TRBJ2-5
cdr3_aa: CASSLEGETQYF
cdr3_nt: TGCGCCAGCAGCTTGGAGGGAGAGACCCAGTACTTC

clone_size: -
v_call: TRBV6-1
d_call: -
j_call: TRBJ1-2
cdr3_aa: CASSESGKNYGYTF
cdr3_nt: TGTGCCAGCAGTGAGTCGGGCAAAAACTATGGCTACACCTTC

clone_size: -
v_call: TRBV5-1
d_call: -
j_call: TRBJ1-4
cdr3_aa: CASSLGSSEKLFF
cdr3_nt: TGCGCCAGCAGCTTGGGGTCGAGCGAAAAACTGTTTTTT

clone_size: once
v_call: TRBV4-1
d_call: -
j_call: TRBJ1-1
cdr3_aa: CASSQVWGGELTEAFF
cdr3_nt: TGCGCCAGCAGCCAAGTTTGGGGGGGCGAACTAACTGAAGCTTTCTTT

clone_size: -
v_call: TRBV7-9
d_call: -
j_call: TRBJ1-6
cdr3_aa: CASSLVWDKNGSPLHF
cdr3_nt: TGTGCCAGCAGCTTAGTCTGGGACAAAAATGGCTCACCCCTCCACTTT

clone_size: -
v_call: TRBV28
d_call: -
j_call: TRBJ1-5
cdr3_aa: CASRFPLPNQPQHF
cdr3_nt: TGTGCCAGCAGATTTCCATTACCCAATCAGCCCCAGCATTTT

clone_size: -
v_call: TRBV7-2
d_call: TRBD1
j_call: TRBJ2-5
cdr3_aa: CASSPQAGGHQETQYF
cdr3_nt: TGTGCCAGCAGCCCACAGGCAGGGGGTCACCAAGAGACCCAGTACTTC

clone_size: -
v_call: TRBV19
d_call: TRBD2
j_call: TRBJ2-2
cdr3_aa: CASTLRGGANTGELFF
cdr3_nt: TGTGCCAGTACCCTTCGGGGGGGGGCGAACACCGGGGAGCTGTTTTTT

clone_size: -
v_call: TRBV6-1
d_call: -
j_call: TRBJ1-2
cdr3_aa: CASRGPLWGYTF
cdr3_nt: TGTGCCAGCAGGGGCCCTTTATGGGGCTACACCTTC

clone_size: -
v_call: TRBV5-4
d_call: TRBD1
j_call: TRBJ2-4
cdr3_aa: CASSFGGQGVNIQYF
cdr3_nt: TGTGCCAGCAGCTTCGGGGGACAGGGGGTGAACATTCAGTACTTC

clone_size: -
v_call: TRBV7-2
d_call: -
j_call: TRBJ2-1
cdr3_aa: CASSLGPRGYNEQFF
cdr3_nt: TGTGCCAGCAGCTTAGGGCCTCGGGGGTACAATGAGCAGTTCTTC